The 25 T cell receptor beta chains below were found in one sample sequenced in a study of metastatic and nonmetastatic thyroid tumors (dated by TCRdb to 2019 to 2021). Preparation of the library involved PCR. Sequenced using an Illumina HiSeq 4000. Clones were called with MiXCR by TCRdb after fastp trimmed the public reads at Q25, and only in-frame beta chains were retained. This sample is represented by about 24,000 clones; around 25% of them were singletons. The ten largest clonotypes hold 10% to 15% of the sample. No patient had received any treatment before thyroid surgery. Material for sequencing was tumor tissue. The source of these receptors is a male donor with papillary thyroid cancer or a benign thyroid nodule (not recorded which). Some clones in this sample may be carry-over from other donors' samples.

This clone was seen a few times. At one boundary the junction diverges from the germline segment, which might be a read error. V and J are TRBV6-1 and TRBJ2-6; maybe TRBD1 (5 bases). The germline CDR1 and CDR2 sequences are MNHNS and SASEGT. The CDR3 has 16 amino acids. The CDR3 protein is CASSVETASGANVMTF. CDR3 DNA: TGTGCCAGCAGCGTGGAGACAGCCTCTGGGGCCAACGTCATGACTTTC.

This clone showed up just a few times. At one end, the junction sequence differs from germline, possibly due to a read error. The CDR3 sequence: CAISLASGRSVNEQFF. The CDR3 coding sequence is TGTGCCATCAGTTTAGCTAGCGGGAGGTCAGTCAATGAGCAGTTCTTC. The rearrangement uses TRBV27 and TRBJ2-1, with TRBD2 identical over 11 bases. Germline V CDR1 and CDR2: MNHEY, SMNVEV (reference sequence). CDR3 size: 16 residues.

This clone was counted ten times or more. The chain is built from TRBV5-1 and TRBJ2-5; D might be TRBD2 (7 bases). The CDR3 is 17 amino acids. Per the germline V gene, CDR1 is SGHRS and CDR2 is YFSETQ. V gave up 0 bases and J gave up 5 bases, with 20 bases separating them. This CDR3 is CASSLVGRGPVVETQYF. Written as DNA, the CDR3 is TGCGCCAGCAGCTTGGTGGGGCGGGGGCCGGTCGTGGAGACCCAGTACTTC. The whole variable domain, remainder taken from reference TRBV5-1 and TRBJ2-5, is KAGVTQTPRYLIKTRGQQVTLSCSPISGHRSVSWYQQTPGQGLQFLFEYFSETQRNKGNFPGRFSGRQFSNSRSEMNVSTLELGDSALYLCASSLVGRGPVVETQYFGPGTRLLVL.

Sample share makes this clone medium-sized. The V call is TRBV12-3 or TRBV12-4, the J call TRBJ1-2, with D possibly matching TRBD1 (6 bases). V lost 4 bases, J lost 5 bases, and 14 bases lay in between. CDR3 length: 14 amino acids. The CDR3 sequence is CASSSGQYPYGYTF. The CDR3 DNA reads as TGTGCCAGCAGTTCTGGACAGTACCCTTATGGCTACACCTTC.

By its share, this clone is medium-sized. The V and J genes are TRBV6-2 or TRBV6-3 and TRBJ2-7; D is perhaps TRBD1 or TRBD2 (5 bases each). The CDR3 contains 13 residues. V gave up 4 bases and J gave up 3 bases, with 10 bases separating them. Germline CDR1 MNHEY, CDR2 SVGEGT. The CDR3 loop is CASSFGTIYEQYF. The CDR3 nucleotides are TGTGCCAGCAGTTTCGGGACGATCTACGAGCAGTACTTC.

This clone has a count of ten or more. CDR3 loop: CASSLATAAETQYF. For the CDR3, the DNA is TGTGCCAGCAGCTTAGCGACAGCCGCGGAGACCCAGTACTTC. This sequence joins TRBV7-6 and TRBJ2-5, with D possibly TRBD1 on 5 matching bases. Germline CDR1 reads SGHVS; CDR2 reads FNYEAQ. The CDR3 consists of 14 residues. V was pared by 0 bases and J by 5 bases, with 10 bases between.

There are many counts of this clone. This rearrangement joins TRBV7-8 to TRBJ2-5; 12 bases line up with TRBD2. This CDR3 has 17 amino acids. V was clipped by 1 base and J by 4 bases; unmatched bases: 7. CDR1 is SGHVS, CDR2 FQNEAQ, per germline. In nucleotides, the CDR3 is TGTGCCAGCAGCTTAGTAAGACTAGCGGGAGTCGGAGAGACCCAGTACTTC. It specifies CASSLVRLAGVGETQYF.

Comments on this clone: Lacking the conserved final phenylalanine or tryptophan, this CDR3 likely reflects a read error. The CDR3 protein is CASSINSGNYGYTY. Written as DNA, the CDR3 is TGCGCCAGCAGCATAAACTCGGGAAACTATGGCTACACCTAC. V usage is TRBV5-1 and J usage is TRBJ1-2; D gene ambiguous. The CDR3 spans 14 residues. The V and J ends lost 4 bases and 2 bases respectively, with 12 bases between them. Germline V gene sequence: CDR1 SGHRS, CDR2 YFSETQ.

The chain couples TRBV11-1 to TRBJ2-1; D ambiguous. This CDR3 has 16 residues. Trimming left V 8 bases short and J 0 bases short, with 17 bases between. Germline CDR1 reads SGHAT; CDR2 reads FQDESV (reference sequence). In DNA form, the CDR3 reads TGTGCCAGCCTGCACGATCAAAGGACCTCCTACAATGAGCAGTTCTTC. As protein: CASLHDQRTSYNEQFF.

This clone showed up just once. This chain uses TRBV20-1 with TRBJ2-7; D gene ambiguous. This CDR3 spans 15 amino acids. CDR1 is DFQATT, CDR2 SNEGSKA, per germline (reference sequence). With 2 bases removed from V and 3 bases from J, the gap between germline ends came to 17 bases. CDR3 sequence reads: CSARRVRYAYYEQYF. DNA for the CDR3: TGCAGTGCTAGAAGGGTACGGTACGCATACTACGAGCAGTACTTC.

This sequence joins TRBV28 and TRBJ2-5; 10 bases are a match to TRBD2. The V segment lost 0 bases and the J segment 5 bases; nucleotides outside the gene matches: 3. The CDR3 sequence is 15 residues long. Germline V gives CDR1 MDHEN, CDR2 SYDVKM. CDR3 coding DNA: TGTGCCAGCAGTTTATGGCAGCGGGGGGGGGAGACCCAGTACTTC. This translates into CASSLWQRGGETQYF.

This clone was recorded many times. V gene TRBV7-2 combines with J gene TRBJ1-5; TRBD1 aligns across 8 bases. V shed 5 bases, J shed 6 bases, and the junction held 6 bases outside the gene matches. The CDR3 extends over 14 amino acids. CDR1 and CDR2 from the germline V gene are SGHTA and FQGNSA. The CDR3 reads CASSLFDRGQPQHF. The CDR3 DNA reads as TGTGCCAGCAGCCTTTTCGACAGGGGTCAGCCCCAGCATTTT. The whole variable domain, remainder taken from reference TRBV7-2 and TRBJ1-5, is GAGVSQSPSNKVTEKGKDVELRCDPISGHTALYWYRQSLGQGLEFLIYFQGNSAPDKSGLPSDRFSAERTGGSVSTLTIQRTQQEDSAVYLCASSLFDRGQPQHFGDGTRLSIL.

By its share, this clone is medium-sized. The chain combines TRBV19 with TRBJ1-2, with D hard to call. V was pared by 5 bases and J by 10 bases, with 14 bases between. Germline loops: CDR1 LNHDA, CDR2 SQIVND (reference sequence). This CDR3 has 12 amino acids. The CDR3, as DNA: TGTGCCAGTAGTTACGAGGGTTCAGTCTACACCTTC. This translates into CASSYEGSVYTF.

CDR3 DNA: TGTGCTAGTGGTTTAAGCGCTACTGGAAACACCATATATTTT. Translation gives CASGLSATGNTIYF. The genes are TRBV12-5 and TRBJ1-3; D unresolved. CDR3 length: 14 residues. V lost 3 bases to trimming and J lost 2 bases, with 8 bases between them. Germline V gene lookup returns CDR1 LGHNT and CDR2 FRNRAP.

This clone was seen ten or more times. Other DNA sequences within the sample encode an identical CDR3. This chain uses TRBV4-3 with TRBJ2-3, with D tentatively TRBD2 (5 bases). V was trimmed by 4 bases and J by 0 bases, leaving 17 bases between them. The CDR3 runs to 17 residues. Germline CDR1 is LGHNA and CDR2 is YSLEER. The DNA of the CDR3 is TGCGCCAGCAGCCCCCAAACGGGATCGGTTAGCACAGATACGCAGTATTTT. As protein: CASSPQTGSVSTDTQYF.

In its sample, this clone was seen many times. The rearrangement links TRBV5-4 to TRBJ2-7; D is perhaps TRBD2 (6 bases). Germline values: CDR1 SGHNT, CDR2 YYREEE (reference sequence). The CDR3 contains 15 residues. Between the trimmed V and J ends, which lost 4 bases and 1 base, there was a span of 15 bases. The CDR3 bases are TGTGCCAGCAGCAACCCCTCGGAGGGATCCTACGAGCAGTACTTC. It yields the protein CASSNPSEGSYEQYF.

This clone was picked up a small number of times. Possible read error: a much larger clone is one base away. Other DNA sequences in the sample encode the same CDR3. This chain links TRBV7-3 with TRBJ1-2, with unresolved D. Trimming cost V 0 bases and J 4 bases, with 12 bases left between them. The CDR3 has 15 amino acids. Germline assignment: CDR1 SGHTA and CDR2 FQGTGA. The CDR3 sequence: CASSLTGSSGYGYTF. CDR3 sequence (DNA): TGTGCCAGCAGCTTAACGGGATCATCGGGCTATGGCTACACCTTC.

This clone is deemed medium-sized. The rearrangement links TRBV28 to TRBJ1-6; 7 bases are shared with TRBD1. The CDR3 loop spans 16 amino acids. Germline CDR1 MDHEN, CDR2 SYDVKM. V lost 6 bases to trimming and J lost 0 bases; unmatched junction nucleotides: 5. The CDR3 loop reads CASRTAGGSYNSPLHF. The CDR3 region has the DNA TGTGCCAGCAGGACAGCAGGGGGCTCCTATAATTCACCCCTCCACTTT.

Relative to its sample, this clone is medium-sized. V usage is TRBV4-1 and J usage is TRBJ1-6, with 7 nucleotides matching TRBD1. The CDR3 loop spans 14 amino acids. V lost 4 bases, J lost 10 bases, and 7 bases stayed unmatched. The V gene's germline CDR1 is MGHRA and CDR2 YSYEKL. This chain's CDR3 is CASSLRQGASPLHF. CDR3 coding DNA: TGCGCCAGCAGCCTACGACAGGGCGCCTCACCCCTCCACTTT.

This clone was picked up many times. The chain recombines TRBV10-1 with TRBJ2-3; D remains unclear. V dropped 6 bases and J dropped 0 bases, with 4 bases sitting between them. Germline V lookup: CDR1 WNHNN, CDR2 SYGVQD (reference sequence). This CDR3 spans 12 amino acids. The chain's CDR3 is CASRDSTDTQYF. Here the CDR3 DNA reads TGCGCCAGCAGGGACAGCACAGATACGCAGTATTTT.

A word on this clone: A much larger clone differs by one base, so this may be a read error. The chain carries TRBV7-2 and TRBJ1-1; D remains ambiguous. CDR3 length: 13 amino acids. Germline-derived CDR1 and CDR2 are SGHTA and FQGNSA. The CDR3 sequence is CASRYGLNTESFF. The CDR3 nucleotides are TGTGCCAGCAGGTACGGACTGAACACTGAATCTTTCTTT.

This clone has a count of ten or more. This chain connects TRBV7-9 to TRBJ2-3, with 12 bases lining up with TRBD1. Per the germline V gene, CDR1 is SEHNR and CDR2 is FQNEAQ (reference sequence). V lost 5 bases to trimming and J lost 4 bases; unmatched junction nucleotides: 4. This CDR3 is 15 amino acids long. The CDR3 nucleotides read TGTGCCAGCAGCCCCGGGACAGGGGGCGCAGATACGCAGTATTTT. This translates into CASSPGTGGADTQYF.

This clone is a singleton in its sample. Given a much more abundant clone one base away, this may be a read error. The V and J genes are TRBV5-1 and TRBJ2-5; D is perhaps TRBD1 or TRBD2 (5 bases each). Germline V lookup: CDR1 SGHRS, CDR2 YFSETQ. The CDR3 has 14 residues. Trimming removed 6 bases at V and 5 bases at J, with 17 bases between. DNA of the CDR3: TGCGCCAGCATCTGGAAGGGGAGCCAGGAGACCCAGTACTTC. Amino acids: CASIWKGSQETQYF.

By share, this clone counts as medium-sized. The chain combines TRBV7-8 with TRBJ2-7; 8 bases map to TRBD1. Germline V gives CDR1 SGHVS, CDR2 FQNEAQ. The CDR3 runs to 17 residues. V lost 5 bases, J lost 0 bases, and 12 bases stayed unmatched. The CDR3 DNA reads TGTGCCAGCAGCCCGGGGCCGGGACAGGATGTCTCCTACGAGCAGTACTTC. Its protein is CASSPGPGQDVSYEQYF. Based on the CDR3 plus reference TRBV7-8 and TRBJ2-7, the full variable domain is GAGVSQSPRYKVAKRGQDVALRCDPISGHVSLFWYQQALGQGPEFLTYFQNEAQLDKSGLPSDRFFAERPEGSVSTLKIQRTQQEDSAVYLCASSPGPGQDVSYEQYFGPGTRLTVT.

This clone was recorded many times. J is TRBJ1-4 and V is TRBV28, with 8 bases aligning to TRBD1. The CDR3 has 15 residues. V shed 5 bases and J 4 bases; nucleotides not matched to a gene: 6. Germline CDR1 reads MDHEN; CDR2 reads SYDVKM. CDR3 in DNA: TGTGCCAGCAGTCCCCCTACAGGGGGTAATGAAAAACTGTTTTTT. It translates to CASSPPTGGNEKLFF.